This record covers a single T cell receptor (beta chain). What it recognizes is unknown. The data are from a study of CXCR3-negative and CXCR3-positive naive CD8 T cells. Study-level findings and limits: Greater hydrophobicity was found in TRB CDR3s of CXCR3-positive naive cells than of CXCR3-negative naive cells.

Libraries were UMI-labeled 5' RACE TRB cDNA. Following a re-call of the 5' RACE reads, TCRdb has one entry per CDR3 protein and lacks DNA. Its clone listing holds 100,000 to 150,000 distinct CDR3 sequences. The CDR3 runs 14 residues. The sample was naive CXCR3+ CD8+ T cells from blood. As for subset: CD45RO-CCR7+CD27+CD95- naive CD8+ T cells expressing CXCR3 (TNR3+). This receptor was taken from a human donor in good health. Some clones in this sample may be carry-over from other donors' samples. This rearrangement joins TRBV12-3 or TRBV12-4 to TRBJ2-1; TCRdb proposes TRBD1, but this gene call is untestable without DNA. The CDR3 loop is CASSARDGNNEQFF.